The 8 T cell receptor beta chains below all came from one sample that was sequenced in a study of blood T cell repertoires in COVID-19. The method was immunoSEQ multiplex PCR; TCRdb's version includes in-frame clones alone and lacks a portion of them. This table holds tens of thousands of clones, approximately 81% found once. Sequenced input: peripheral blood. These receptors all stem from a man older than 75 with active COVID-19.

This clone was detected a few times. CDR3 sequence: CASSFRQGYNEQYF. The CDR3 coding sequence is TGTGCCAGCAGTTTTCGACAGGGGTACAACGAGCAGTACTTC. The V call is TRBV11-2, the J call TRBJ2-7; 8 positions match TRBD1. Germline loops: CDR1 SGHAT, CDR2 FQNNGV. This CDR3 spans 14 amino acids. J gave up 5 bases and V 6 bases, and 9 bases lay outside the gene matches. Full variable domain (outside the CDR3, taken from reference TRBV11-2 and TRBJ2-7): EAGVAQSPRYKIIEKRQSVAFWCNPISGHATLYWYQQILGQGPKLLIQFQNNGVVDDSQLPKDRFSAERLKGVDSTLKIQPAKLEDSAVYLCASSFRQGYNEQYFGPGTRLTVT.

The chain couples TRBV6-5 to TRBJ2-3; maybe TRBD2 (5 bases). CDR1 MNHEY and CDR2 SVGAGI come from the germline V gene. Trimming removed 5 bases at V and 2 bases at J, with 14 bases between. The CDR3 length is 15 residues. CDR3 in amino acids: CASSPDWTSTDTQYF. In DNA form, the CDR3 reads TGTGCCAGCAGTCCGGACTGGACGTCCACAGATACGCAGTATTTT.

A few counts support this clone. This sequence joins TRBV9 and TRBJ2-2; TRBD1 might be the D (7 bases). Germline CDR1 and CDR2: SGDLS and YYNGEE. The V end was cut by 0 bases, the J end by 5 bases, with 11 bases between. CDR3 length: 15 residues. CDR3 DNA: TGTGCCAGCAGCGTAGGGGCAGGGGGGACCGGGGAGCTGTTTTTT. This codes for CASSVGAGGTGELFF.

This chain joins TRBV24-1 and TRBJ2-3; the D gene is possibly TRBD2 (6 bases). The germline CDR1 and CDR2 sequences are KGHDR and SFDVKD. V was cut by 3 bases and J by 7 bases, with 19 bases left in between. The CDR3 runs 16 residues. The CDR3 spells CATSDPSRDPANTQYF. CDR3 DNA sequence: TGTGCCACCAGTGATCCATCGCGGGACCCTGCAAATACGCAGTATTTT.

This clone was counted only a few times. The rearrangement joins TRBV7-9 to TRBJ1-3; the D gene is possibly TRBD1 (5 bases). This CDR3 comprises 14 residues. Germline CDR1 reads SEHNR; CDR2 reads FQNEAQ (reference sequence). V shed 5 bases and J shed 3 bases, with 11 bases lying between them. CDR3 sequence: CASSPKGNGNTIYF. Here the CDR3 DNA reads TGTGCCAGCAGCCCTAAGGGGAATGGAAACACCATATATTTT.

The chain joins TRBV3-1 (or the pseudogene TRBV3-2) to TRBJ2-1; tentatively, D is TRBD2 (5 bases). CDR1 is LGHDT, CDR2 YNNKEL, per germline (reference sequence). This CDR3 contains 16 residues. With 6 bases removed from V and 1 base from J, the gap between germline ends came to 16 bases. CDR3 coding DNA: TGTGCCAGCAGTCCGGGATCTGGAAAGTCCTACAATGAGCAGTTCTTC. It codes for CASSPGSGKSYNEQFF.

J is TRBJ1-2 and V is TRBV19, with D tentatively TRBD1 (5 bases). CDR1 and CDR2 (germline): LNHDA, SQIVND (reference sequence). Trimming cost V 3 bases and J 7 bases, with 12 bases left between them. The CDR3 runs 13 residues. The CDR3 sequence is CASSITGQAGYTF. In DNA, the CDR3 is TGTGCCAGTAGTATTACCGGACAAGCTGGCTACACCTTC. The variable domain in full, completed from reference TRBV19 and TRBJ1-2, reads DGGITQSPKYLFRKEGQNVTLSCEQNLNHDAMYWYRQDPGQGLRLIYYSQIVNDFQKGDIAEGYSVSREKKESFPLTVTSAQKNPTAFYLCASSITGQAGYTFGSGTRLTVV.

This chain joins TRBV12-3 or TRBV12-4 and TRBJ1-5; D is unresolved. V lost 2 bases and J 7 bases, leaving 9 bases between the germline ends. CDR3 length: 13 residues. As DNA, the CDR3 is TGTGCCAGCAGTTTATTGACATCGCAGCCCCAGCATTTT. Protein sequence: CASSLLTSQPQHF.